The 2 T cell receptor beta chains below all came from one sample that was sequenced in a study of OX40 agonist ivuxolimab in advanced cancers. Sequencing used immunoSEQ multiplex PCR; TCRdb keeps in-frame clones, though not all of them. The sample contains tens of thousands of clones, roughly 85% of which appear only once. Sequenced here: CD4+ or CD8+ T cells sorted from blood, sampled in a trial of the OX40 agonist ivuxolimab. These receptors all stem from an adult with an advanced solid tumor such as melanoma, head and neck, liver or kidney cancer.

The chain uses TRBV18 and TRBJ2-2, with a weak D call TRBD2 (6 bases). Trimming left V 6 bases short and J 4 bases short, with 15 bases between. The CDR3 contains 15 residues. Germline V gene data show CDR1 as KGHSH and CDR2 as LQKENI. This CDR3 is CASSRSGTFTGELFF. The CDR3 DNA is TGTGCCAGCTCTCGATCTGGGACTTTCACCGGGGAGCTGTTTTTT.

The rearrangement uses TRBV5-3 and TRBJ1-2, with TRBD1 matching over 7 bases. TRBV5-3 qualifies as an ORF whose function is uncertain. V shed 5 bases, J shed 5 bases, and the junction held 9 bases outside the gene matches. The CDR3 is 14 amino acids. This CDR3 reads CARSYTRDRYGYTF. CDR3 DNA: TGTGCCAGAAGTTATACCCGGGACAGATATGGCTACACCTTC.